One sample yielded the 7 T cell receptor beta chains listed below, sequenced in a study of CD8+CD57+ T cells in acquired aplastic anemia. The use of genomic DNA as template underpinned the TCR beta VDJ and CDR3 profiling. MiXCR, applied by TCRdb to the reads, yields one record per CDR3 protein. The repertoire consists of approximately 200,000 distinct CDR3 sequences, with about half occurring once and the leading ten covering 20%. Sequenced patients had shown CD8+CD57+ cell expansion by flow cytometry. The sample comprised sorted CD4+, CD8+, or CD8+CD57+ T cells (not recorded which) from PBMCs. The source is a human donor with aplastic anemia.

The sample holds many counts of this clonotype. The limits of the CDR3 on the DNA are not certain, so only TCRdb's listed CDR3 is given. V gene TRBV10-1 combines with J gene TRBJ2-2; no check of the table's D call, TRBD1, against the DNA was made. Germline assignment: CDR1 WNHNN and CDR2 SYGVQD (reference sequence). The CDR3 length equals 16 residues, ends included. The CDR3 reads CASSENFGTGTGELLF.

The V and J genes are TRBV30 and TRBJ1-2; D is possibly TRBD1 (6 bases). Germline CDR1 reads GTSNPN; CDR2 reads SVGIG (reference sequence). CDR3 length equals 14 residues. Trimming removed 2 bases at V and 6 bases at J, with 16 bases between. CDR3 nucleotides: TGTGCCTGGAGTCGTAACAGGGAATCTGATGGCTACACCTTC. Translated: CAWSRNRESDGYTF.

The chain uses TRBV6-1 and TRBJ1-1; 11 bases line up with TRBD1. The CDR3 is 14 amino acids. The trim removed 6 bases at V and 3 bases at J, leaving 3 bases unmatched. CDR1 is MNHNS, CDR2 SASEGT, per germline. CDR3 sequence (DNA): TGTGCCAGCAGCTGGGGACAGGGGGACACTGAAGCTTTCTTT. It codes for CASSWGQGDTEAFF.

This clonotype is a singleton in its sample. This sequence joins TRBV29-1 and TRBJ1-3; D call uncertain. With 4 bases removed from V and 0 bases from J, the gap between germline ends came to 13 bases. The CDR3 covers 15 residues. CDR1 is SQVTM and CDR2 is ANQGSEA in the germline V gene. The CDR3, as DNA: TGCAGCGTTGCCACTAACAGAGACTCTGGAAACACCATATATTTT. It translates to CSVATNRDSGNTIYF.

There are many counts of this clonotype. V and J are TRBV10-2 and TRBJ1-1; D is ambiguous. From germline, CDR1 is WSHSY and CDR2 SAAADI. The CDR3 has 12 residues. V lost 1 base and J 5 bases, leaving 5 bases between the germline ends. CDR3 bases: TGCGCCAGCAGTGAGTTGGGGACTGAAGCTTTCTTT. This gives the protein CASSELGTEAFF.

J is TRBJ1-5 and V is TRBV20-1; D is unclear. V lost 3 bases and J 7 bases, leaving 16 bases between the germline ends. This CDR3 spans 14 amino acids. CDR1 and CDR2 from the germline V gene are DFQATT and SNEGSKA (reference sequence). The CDR3: CSARDVGQEQPQHF. DNA for the CDR3: TGCAGTGCTAGGGACGTTGGCCAGGAACAGCCCCAGCATTTT.

This clonotype has a handful of counts. The chain carries TRBV7-9 and TRBJ2-5; D possibly matches TRBD1 or TRBD2 (6 bases each). This CDR3 spans 16 amino acids. The germline gives CDR1 SEHNR, CDR2 FQNEAQ (reference sequence). V lost 7 bases to trimming and J lost 1 base, with 19 bases between them. The CDR3 DNA is TGTGCCAGCATTAAGGGGGGAACAGGTTCCCAAGAGACCCAGTACTTC. Translated: CASIKGGTGSQETQYF.